A single count supports the clone carrying this T cell receptor (beta chain). The target antigen is unknown. This sample was included in a study of cytomegalovirus exposure and HLA in healthy donors. As for the study in general: The roughly 120 million unique TCR beta sequences, from roughly 170 million T cells, were found by an earlier analysis.

Whole-study results and caveats: Later analysis demonstrated an association between a missense DCLRE1C variant and TCR beta V- and J-gene trimming. In an earlier analysis, in some 600 donors, most V segments appeared productive either ~87% or ~30% of the time.

The PCR made use of 60 Vbeta and 13 Jbeta primers. Assay used: immunoSEQ multiplex PCR; TCRdb lists only in-frame clones, some missing. Here the sample spans approximately 190,000 clones, roughly 80% being singletons. This CDR3 has 11 residues. The ends were cut back, 3 bases at V and 6 bases at J, with 2 bases in the middle. CDR1 is MDHEN and CDR2 is SYDVKM in the germline V gene. The sequencing input was PBMCs. The source of this sequence is a man aged 50 to 59 in good health and CMV-seronegative. V is TRBV28 and J is TRBJ2-2; the D is unclear. The DNA of the CDR3 is TGTGCCAGCAGTTTCGCCGGGGAGCTGTTTTTT. Protein: CASSFAGELFF.